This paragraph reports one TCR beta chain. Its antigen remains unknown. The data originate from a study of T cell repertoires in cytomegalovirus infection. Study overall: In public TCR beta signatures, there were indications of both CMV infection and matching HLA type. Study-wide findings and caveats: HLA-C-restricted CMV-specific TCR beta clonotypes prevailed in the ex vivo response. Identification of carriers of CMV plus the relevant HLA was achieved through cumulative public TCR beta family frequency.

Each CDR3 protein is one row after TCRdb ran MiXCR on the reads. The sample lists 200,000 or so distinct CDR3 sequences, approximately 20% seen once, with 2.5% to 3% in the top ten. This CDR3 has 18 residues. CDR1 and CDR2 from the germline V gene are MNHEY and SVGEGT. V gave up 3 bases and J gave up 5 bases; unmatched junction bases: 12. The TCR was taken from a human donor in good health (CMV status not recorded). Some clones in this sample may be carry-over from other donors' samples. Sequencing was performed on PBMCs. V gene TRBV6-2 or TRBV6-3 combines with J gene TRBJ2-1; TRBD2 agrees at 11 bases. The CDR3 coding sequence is TGTGCCAGCAGTTATAGCGGGGGGGCCACATATAAGAACAATGAGCAGTTCTTC. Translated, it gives CASSYSGGATYKNNEQFF.